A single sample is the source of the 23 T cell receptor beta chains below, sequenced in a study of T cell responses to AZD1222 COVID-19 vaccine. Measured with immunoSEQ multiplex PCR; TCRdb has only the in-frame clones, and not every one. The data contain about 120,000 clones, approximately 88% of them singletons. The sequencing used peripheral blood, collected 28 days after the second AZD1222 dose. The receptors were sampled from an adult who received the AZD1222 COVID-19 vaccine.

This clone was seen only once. The CDR3 DNA sequence: TGTGCCAGTAGCCCCGGGACAGGCCCCACCGCGGAGCAGTACTTC. Translated, it gives CASSPGTGPTAEQYF. The chain couples TRBV19 to TRBJ2-7; 8 nucleotides agree with TRBD1. The CDR3 extends over 15 amino acids. Germline assignment: CDR1 LNHDA and CDR2 SQIVND (reference sequence). V shed 6 bases and J 7 bases; nucleotides not matched to a gene: 14.

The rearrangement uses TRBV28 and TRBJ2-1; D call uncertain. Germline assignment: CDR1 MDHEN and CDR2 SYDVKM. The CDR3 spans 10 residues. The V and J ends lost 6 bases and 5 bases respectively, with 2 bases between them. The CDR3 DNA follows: TGTGCCAGCAGGGACAATGAGCAGTTCTTC. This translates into CASRDNEQFF.

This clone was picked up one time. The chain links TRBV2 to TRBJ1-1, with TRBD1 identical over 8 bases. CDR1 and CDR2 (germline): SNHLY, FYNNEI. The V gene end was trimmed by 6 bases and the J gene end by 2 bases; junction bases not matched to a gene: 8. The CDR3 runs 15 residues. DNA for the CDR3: TGTGCCAGCAGGGACAGGGAGGACCTTAACACTGAAGCTTTCTTT. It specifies CASRDREDLNTEAFF.

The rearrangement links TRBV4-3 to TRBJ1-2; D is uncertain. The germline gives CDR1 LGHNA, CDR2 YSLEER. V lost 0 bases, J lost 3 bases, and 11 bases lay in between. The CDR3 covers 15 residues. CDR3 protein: CASSQDFGAHYGYTF. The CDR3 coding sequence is TGCGCCAGCAGCCAAGATTTTGGAGCACACTATGGCTACACCTTC.

The CDR3 here is CASSYGQGGSYEQYF. DNA of the CDR3: TGTGCCAGCAGTTACGGTCAGGGGGGGTCCTACGAGCAGTACTTC. The chain uses TRBV6-5 and TRBJ2-7; D could derive from TRBD1 or TRBD2 (7 bases each). Germline lookup yields CDR1 MNHEY and CDR2 SVGAGI. V lost 2 bases, J lost 1 base, and 12 bases lay in between. The CDR3 runs 15 residues.

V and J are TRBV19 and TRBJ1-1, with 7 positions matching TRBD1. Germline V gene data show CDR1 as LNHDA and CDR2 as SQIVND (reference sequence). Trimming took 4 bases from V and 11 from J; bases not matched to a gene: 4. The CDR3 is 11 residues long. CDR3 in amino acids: CASSRGTDAFF. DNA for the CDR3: TGTGCCAGTAGTAGAGGGACAGATGCTTTCTTT.

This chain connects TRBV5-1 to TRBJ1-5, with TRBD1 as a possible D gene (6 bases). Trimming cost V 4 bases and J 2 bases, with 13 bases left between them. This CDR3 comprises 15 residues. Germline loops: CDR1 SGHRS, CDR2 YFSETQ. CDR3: CASSVGTTRNQPQHF. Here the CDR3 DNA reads TGCGCCAGCAGCGTAGGGACAACCCGCAATCAGCCCCAGCATTTT.

As DNA, the CDR3 is TGTGCCAGCAGTGAAACAGGGTCGGGCACTGAAGCTTTCTTT. It specifies CASSETGSGTEAFF. The chain has TRBV6-4 and TRBJ1-1; weak D call: TRBD1 (6 bases). This CDR3 has 14 residues. The germline gives CDR1 MRHNA, CDR2 SNTAGT. Trimming removed 3 bases at V and 4 bases at J, with 12 bases between.

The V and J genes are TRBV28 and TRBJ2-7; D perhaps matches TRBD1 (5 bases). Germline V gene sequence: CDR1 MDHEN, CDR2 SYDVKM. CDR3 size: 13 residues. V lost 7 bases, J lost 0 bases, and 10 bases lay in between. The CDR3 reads CASNSGNSYEQYF. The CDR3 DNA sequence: TGTGCCAGCAATTCAGGGAACTCCTACGAGCAGTACTTC. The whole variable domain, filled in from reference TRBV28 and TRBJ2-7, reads DVKVTQSSRYLVKRTGEKVFLECVQDMDHENMFWYRQDPGLGLRLIYFSYDVKMKEKGDIPEGYSVSREKKERFSLILESASTNQTSMYLCASNSGNSYEQYFGPGTRLTVT.

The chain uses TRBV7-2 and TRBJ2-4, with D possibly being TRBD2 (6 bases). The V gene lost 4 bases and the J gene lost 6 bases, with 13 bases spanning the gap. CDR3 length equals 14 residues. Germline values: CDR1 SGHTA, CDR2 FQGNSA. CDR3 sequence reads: CASSSSGVGNIQYF. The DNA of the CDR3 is TGTGCCAGCAGCTCTTCGGGGGTCGGAAACATTCAGTACTTC. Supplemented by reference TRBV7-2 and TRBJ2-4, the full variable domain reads GAGVSQSPSNKVTEKGKDVELRCDPISGHTALYWYRQSLGQGLEFLIYFQGNSAPDKSGLPSDRFSAERTGGSVSTLTIQRTQQEDSAVYLCASSSSGVGNIQYFGAGTRLSVL.

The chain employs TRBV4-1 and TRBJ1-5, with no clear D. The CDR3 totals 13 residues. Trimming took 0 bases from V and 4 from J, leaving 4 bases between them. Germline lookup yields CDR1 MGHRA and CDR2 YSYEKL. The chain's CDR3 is CASSQDQNQPQHF. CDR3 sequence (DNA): TGCGCCAGCAGCCAAGACCAGAATCAGCCCCAGCATTTT.

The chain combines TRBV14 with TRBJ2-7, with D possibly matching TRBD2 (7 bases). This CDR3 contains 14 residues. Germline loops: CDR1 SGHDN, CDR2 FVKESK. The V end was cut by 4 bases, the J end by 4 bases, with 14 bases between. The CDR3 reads CASSRPGGPYEQYF. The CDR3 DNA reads TGTGCCAGCAGCCGGCCGGGGGGCCCTTACGAGCAGTACTTC.

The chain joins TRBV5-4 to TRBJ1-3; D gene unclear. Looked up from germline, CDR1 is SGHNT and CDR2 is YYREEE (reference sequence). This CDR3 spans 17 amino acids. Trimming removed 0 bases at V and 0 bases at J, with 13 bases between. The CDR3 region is CASSLGGAGVSGNTIYF. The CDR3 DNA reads TGTGCCAGCAGCTTGGGGGGAGCCGGCGTCTCTGGAAACACCATATATTTT.

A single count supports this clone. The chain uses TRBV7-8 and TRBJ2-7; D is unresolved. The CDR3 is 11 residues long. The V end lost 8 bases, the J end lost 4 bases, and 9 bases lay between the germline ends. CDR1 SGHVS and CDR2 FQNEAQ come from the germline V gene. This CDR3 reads CASGVGYEQYF. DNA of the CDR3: TGTGCCAGCGGGGTTGGGTACGAGCAGTACTTC.

CDR3 in DNA: TGTGCCAGCAGCTTAGGGACTGTTAGCTCCTATAATTCACCCCTCCACTTT. Its translation is CASSLGTVSSYNSPLHF. The chain links TRBV7-9 to TRBJ1-6; D is unclear. V was cut by 1 base and J by 0 bases, with 10 bases left in between. Germline assignment: CDR1 SEHNR and CDR2 FQNEAQ (reference sequence). This CDR3 is built from 17 residues.

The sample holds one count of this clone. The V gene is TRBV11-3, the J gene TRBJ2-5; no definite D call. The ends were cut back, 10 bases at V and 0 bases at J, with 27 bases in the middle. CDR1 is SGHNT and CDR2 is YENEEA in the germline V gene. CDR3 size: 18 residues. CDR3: CAIAKSPNSTVYQETQYF. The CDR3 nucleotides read TGTGCCATCGCTAAATCCCCAAACTCCACGGTGTACCAAGAGACCCAGTACTTC.

CDR3 bases: TGTGCCAGCAGTTATGACCCCGAACTACCGTCTGTAGATGAGCAGTTCTTC. It yields the protein CASSYDPELPSVDEQFF. The V and J genes are TRBV6-2 or TRBV6-3 and TRBJ2-1; no firm D call. The germline V and J ends were trimmed by 3 bases and 8 bases, with 23 bases remaining between them. Looked up from germline, CDR1 is MNHEY and CDR2 is SVGEGT. The CDR3 runs 17 residues.

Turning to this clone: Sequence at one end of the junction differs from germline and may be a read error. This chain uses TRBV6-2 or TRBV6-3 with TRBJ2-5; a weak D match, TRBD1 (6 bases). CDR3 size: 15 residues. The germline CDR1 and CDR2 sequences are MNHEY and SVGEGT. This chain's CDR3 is CASSWGTGLGETQYF. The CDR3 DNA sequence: TGTGCCAGCAGTTGGGGAACAGGGCTCGGGGAGACTCAGTACTTC.

The CDR3 DNA is TGTGCCAGCAGCCCATGGGGCGGGACTAGCGGAGAAGAGACCCAGTACTTC. Protein product: CASSPWGGTSGEETQYF. This rearrangement joins TRBV7-3 to TRBJ2-5; 11 bases agree with TRBD2. V lost 5 bases and J lost 3; bases outside the gene matches: 11. This CDR3 has 17 amino acids. Germline V gene sequence: CDR1 SGHTA, CDR2 FQGTGA.

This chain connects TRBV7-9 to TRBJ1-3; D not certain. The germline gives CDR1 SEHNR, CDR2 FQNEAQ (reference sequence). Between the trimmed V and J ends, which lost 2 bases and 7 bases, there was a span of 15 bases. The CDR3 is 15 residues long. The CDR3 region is CASSLTPPGSNTIYF. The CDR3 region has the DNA TGTGCCAGCAGCTTAACACCGCCGGGAAGCAACACCATATATTTT. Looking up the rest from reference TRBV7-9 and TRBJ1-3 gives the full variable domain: DTGVSQNPRHKITKRGQNVTFRCDPISEHNRLYWYRQTLGQGPEFLTYFQNEAQLEKSRLLSDRFSAERPKGSFSTLEIQRTEQGDSAMYLCASSLTPPGSNTIYFGEGSWLTVV.

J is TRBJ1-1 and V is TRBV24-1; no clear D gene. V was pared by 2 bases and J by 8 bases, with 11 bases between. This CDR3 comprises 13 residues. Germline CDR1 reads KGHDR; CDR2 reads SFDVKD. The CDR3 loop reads CATSDWAGNEAFF. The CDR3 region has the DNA TGTGCCACCAGTGATTGGGCCGGAAACGAAGCTTTCTTT.

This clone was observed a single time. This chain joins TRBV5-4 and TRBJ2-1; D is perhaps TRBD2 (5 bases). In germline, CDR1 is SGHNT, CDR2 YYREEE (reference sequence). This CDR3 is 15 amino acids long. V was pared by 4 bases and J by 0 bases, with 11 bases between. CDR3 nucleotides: TGTGCCAGCAGCCCCGATAGCGCCTCCTACAATGAGCAGTTCTTC. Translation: CASSPDSASYNEQFF.

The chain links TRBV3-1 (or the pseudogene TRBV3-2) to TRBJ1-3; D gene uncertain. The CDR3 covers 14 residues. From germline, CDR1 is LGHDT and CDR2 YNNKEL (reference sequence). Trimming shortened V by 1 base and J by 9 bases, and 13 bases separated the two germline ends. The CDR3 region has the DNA TGTGCCAGCAGCCAAGCCTTAAGTCTTTCCACCATATATTTT. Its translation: CASSQALSLSTIYF.